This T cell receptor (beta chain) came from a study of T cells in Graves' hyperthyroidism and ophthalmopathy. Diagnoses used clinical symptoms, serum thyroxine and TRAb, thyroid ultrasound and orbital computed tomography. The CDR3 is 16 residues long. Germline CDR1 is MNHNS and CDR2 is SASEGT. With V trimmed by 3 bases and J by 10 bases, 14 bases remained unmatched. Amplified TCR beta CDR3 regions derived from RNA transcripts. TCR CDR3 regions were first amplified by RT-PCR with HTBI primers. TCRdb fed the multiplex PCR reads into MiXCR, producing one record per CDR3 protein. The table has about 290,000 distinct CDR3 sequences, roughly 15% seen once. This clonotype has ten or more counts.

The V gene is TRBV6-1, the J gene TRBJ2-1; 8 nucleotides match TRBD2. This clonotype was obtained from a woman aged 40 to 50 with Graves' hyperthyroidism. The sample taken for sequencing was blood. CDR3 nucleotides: TGTGCCAGCAGTGAGATTAGCGGGGCCCGGCGTGGCGAGCAGTTCTTC. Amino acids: CASSEISGARRGEQFF.